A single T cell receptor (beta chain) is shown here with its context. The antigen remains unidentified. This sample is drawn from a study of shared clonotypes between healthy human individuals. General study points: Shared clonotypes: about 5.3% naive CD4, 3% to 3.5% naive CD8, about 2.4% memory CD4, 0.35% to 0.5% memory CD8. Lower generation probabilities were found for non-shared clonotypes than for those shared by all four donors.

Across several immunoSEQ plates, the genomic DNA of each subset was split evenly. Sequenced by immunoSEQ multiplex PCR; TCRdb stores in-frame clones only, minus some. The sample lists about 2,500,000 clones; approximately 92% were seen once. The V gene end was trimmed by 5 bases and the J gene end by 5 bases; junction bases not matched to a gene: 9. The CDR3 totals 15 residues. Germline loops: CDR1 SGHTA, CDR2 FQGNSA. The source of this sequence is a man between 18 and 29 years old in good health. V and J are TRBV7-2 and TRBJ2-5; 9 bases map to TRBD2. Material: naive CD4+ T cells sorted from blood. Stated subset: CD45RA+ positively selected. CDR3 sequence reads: CASSPRSGGWETQYF. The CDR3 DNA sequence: TGTGCCAGCAGCCCCCGCAGCGGGGGGTGGGAGACCCAGTACTTC.